This T cell receptor beta chain was recovered during a study of response to subunit inactivated influenza vaccine. There are 18 residues in the CDR3. Germline V gene data show CDR1 as SGHAT and CDR2 as FQNNGV. V trimming: 4 bases; J trimming: 5 bases; junction bases outside the gene matches: 12. TCRdb recomputed calls from the RT-PCR reads with MiXCR, one row per CDR3 protein. The table lists around 790,000 distinct CDR3 sequences, 21% of them singletons, with roughly 10% in the top ten. Only a few counts were recorded for this clonotype. Its antigen is unidentified. Findings and limits, study-wide: With each seasonal influenza vaccination, the authors suggested, few new T cells are recruited.

V is TRBV11-2 and J is TRBJ2-3, with 13 bases aligning to TRBD2. This TCR came from a man aged 50-60 years who received an inactivated influenza vaccine. Specimen: PBMCs from blood, collected more than 4 days after vaccination. CDR3 loop: CASSSRVRLAGGLDTQYF. As DNA, the CDR3 is TGTGCCAGCAGCTCTCGAGTCAGACTAGCGGGAGGTTTAGATACGCAGTATTTT.